The T cell receptor beta chain described here comes from a study of T cell repertoires in cytomegalovirus infection. Study-level information: Public signatures in TCR beta pointed to CMV infection and matching HLA type.

Findings and caveats of the study: Ex vivo, HLA-C-restricted CMV-specific TCR beta clonotypes prevailed over the rest of the response. Individuals carrying CMV plus the relevant HLA were identified by cumulative frequency of public TCR beta families.

The length of the CDR3 is 12 residues. Germline-derived CDR1 and CDR2 are LNHDA and SQIVND (reference sequence). Trimming took 7 bases from V and 4 from J, leaving 10 bases between them. This clonotype was counted once. No antigen is known for it. TCRdb re-called the reads through MiXCR, storing one row per CDR3 protein. Among about 100,000 distinct CDR3 sequences listed, about 22% were seen once. The TCR comes from a human donor in good health (CMV status not recorded). Some clones in this sample may be carry-over from other donors' samples. V usage is TRBV19 and J usage is TRBJ1-2; the D gene is possibly TRBD1 (5 bases). Material for sequencing was CD8+ T cells from PBMCs. CDR3 nucleotides: TGTGCCAGTACCCTTGGGACCTATGGCTACACCTTC. Residues: CASTLGTYGYTF. The full variable domain, rest sourced from reference TRBV19 and TRBJ1-2, is DGGITQSPKYLFRKEGQNVTLSCEQNLNHDAMYWYRQDPGQGLRLIYYSQIVNDFQKGDIAEGYSVSREKKESFPLTVTSAQKNPTAFYLCASTLGTYGYTFGSGTRLTVV.